This is a list of T cell receptor beta chains from one sample in a study of cytomegalovirus exposure and HLA in healthy donors. The table came from immunoSEQ multiplex PCR; TCRdb's copy has only in-frame clones and leaves some out. The table has roughly 75,000 clones, roughly 95% seen once. Sequenced material: PBMCs. Every receptor here comes from a woman between 18 and 29 years old in good health and CMV-seropositive. Both conserved end residues are part of each CDR3. The D gene is left open where the match is weak. Part of the rows lack a size; the others show once, few, many or a class for expanded clones.

TRBV6-5	TRBJ2-1	TRBD2	NA	TGTGCCAGCCGACTAGCGGGAGAGCGAGGTGAGCAGTTCTTC	CASRLAGERGEQFF
TRBV4-3	TRBJ1-2	NA	NA	TGCGCCAGCAGCCAAGATAATCGGGGTTTTGATGGCTACACCTTC	CASSQDNRGFDGYTF
TRBV4-3	TRBJ1-4	NA	NA	TGCGCCAGCAGCCAGGGACTTGGGGGGTCTGTAAAACTGTTTTTT	CASSQGLGGSVKLFF
TRBV12-5	TRBJ1-2	NA	NA	TGTGCTAGTGGTTTGCCCGGCCAGGGGAATGGCTACACCTTC	CASGLPGQGNGYTF
TRBV10-3	TRBJ2-7	TRBD2	NA	TGTGCCATCAGTGAGTCCGGGACTAGCGGGATCTACGAGCAGTACTTC	CAISESGTSGIYEQYF
TRBV7-9	TRBJ1-1	NA	NA	TGTGCCAGCAGCCCCGAAAAGGAGTACACTGAAGCTTTCTTT	CASSPEKEYTEAFF
TRBV5-5	TRBJ2-1	NA	NA	TGTGCCAGCAGCGTTAGCGGCAGGGCCTACAATGAGCAGTTCTTC	CASSVSGRAYNEQFF
TRBV6-1	TRBJ2-5	TRBD2	once	TGTGCCAGCAGTGAAGTCTGGAAGCTAGCGGGGGGGAACCAAGAGACCCAGTACTTC	CASSEVWKLAGGNQETQYF
TRBV9	TRBJ2-7	NA	NA	TGTGCCAGCAGCGTAGGCCAGGCACACGAGCAGTACTTC	CASSVGQAHEQYF
TRBV5-1	TRBJ2-5	TRBD1	NA	TGCGCCAGCAGCTTTGACAGGGAGGAGACCCAGTACTTC	CASSFDREETQYF
TRBV28	TRBJ2-5	TRBD2	NA	TGTGCCAGCAGTGGTACTAGCGGAGAAGAGACCCAGTACTTC	CASSGTSGEETQYF
TRBV30	TRBJ1-1	NA	NA	TGTGCCTGGAGTGTTTCCAGGGACACTGAAGCTTTCTTT	CAWSVSRDTEAFF
TRBV4-3	TRBJ2-3	NA	NA	TGCGCCAGCAGCCAAGAGGTGGGGCCCCTCAGCACAGATACGCAGTATTTT	CASSQEVGPLSTDTQYF
TRBV9	TRBJ2-7	NA	NA	TGTGCCAGCAGCGTAGCTAGTGACTACGAGCAGTACTTC	CASSVASDYEQYF
TRBV4-2	TRBJ2-5	NA	NA	TGTGCCAGCAGCCTGAACGCGGAGACCCAGTACTTC	CASSLNAETQYF
TRBV7-8	TRBJ2-4	NA	NA	TGTGCCAGCAGCTTAGACAGGCGTATCCAGTACTTC	CASSLDRRIQYF
TRBV28	TRBJ1-4	NA	NA	TGTGCCAGCAGTTTACAGGCAACTAATGAAAAACTGTTTTTT	CASSLQATNEKLFF
TRBV6-5	TRBJ1-2	NA	NA	TGTGCCAGCAGTTTCGCGGCCTTCTATGGCTACACCTTC	CASSFAAFYGYTF
TRBV2	TRBJ2-1	TRBD1	NA	TGTGCCAGCAGGTTAGGACAGGGGAACAATGAGCAGTTCTTC	CASRLGQGNNEQFF
TRBV7-8	TRBJ2-2	TRBD2	once	TGTGCCAGCAGCAAAGGTCCTAGCGGGGGGGAGAACACCGGGGAGCTGTTTTTT	CASSKGPSGGENTGELFF
TRBV13	TRBJ2-1	NA	NA	TGTGCCAGCAGCCTCCGACAGGGGAGGGATGAGCAGTTCTTC	CASSLRQGRDEQFF
TRBV6-6	TRBJ2-7	NA	NA	TGTGCCAGCAGTTACCCACGGACAGTACGGGTATGGTTC	CASSYPRTVRVWF
TRBV7-2	TRBJ2-7	NA	NA	TGTGCCAGCAGAGGCACCGGCGGAGCCGAGCAGTACTTC	CASRGTGGAEQYF
TRBV28	TRBJ1-2	NA	few	TGTGCCAGCAGTATAGGGGGGGACTATGGCTACACCTTC	CASSIGGDYGYTF
TRBV6-4	TRBJ2-1	NA	NA	TGTGCCAGCAGTGAAAGTGAGGTGGGGGCCATCGGCAATGAGCAGTTCTTC	CASSESEVGAIGNEQFF
TRBV29-1	TRBJ1-1	NA	NA	TGCAGCGTGCACCGGGGGACTGAAGCTTTCTTT	CSVHRGTEAFF
TRBV10-3	TRBJ2-1	TRBD1	medium-sized	TGTGCCATCAGGACCGGGACAGACAATGAGCAGTTCTTC	CAIRTGTDNEQFF
TRBV4-3	TRBJ2-7	NA	NA	TGCGCCAGCAGCCAAGTTCAGGGAGGTTGGACCTACGAGCAGTACTTC	CASSQVQGGWTYEQYF